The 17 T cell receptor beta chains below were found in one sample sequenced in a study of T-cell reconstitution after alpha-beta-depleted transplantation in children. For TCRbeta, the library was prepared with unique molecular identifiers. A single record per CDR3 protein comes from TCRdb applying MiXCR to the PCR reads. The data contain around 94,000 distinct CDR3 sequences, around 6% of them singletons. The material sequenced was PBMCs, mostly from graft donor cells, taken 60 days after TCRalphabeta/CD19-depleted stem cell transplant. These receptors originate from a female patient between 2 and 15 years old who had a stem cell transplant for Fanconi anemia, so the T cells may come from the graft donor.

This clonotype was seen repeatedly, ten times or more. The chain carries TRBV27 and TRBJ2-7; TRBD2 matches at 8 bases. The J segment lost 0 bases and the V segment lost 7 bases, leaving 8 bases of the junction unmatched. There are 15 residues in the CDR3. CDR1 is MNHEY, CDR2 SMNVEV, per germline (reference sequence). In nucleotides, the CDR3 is TGTGCCAGCACCCTTGGGGCGGGGGGCTCCTACGAGCAGTACTTC. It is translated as CASTLGAGGSYEQYF.

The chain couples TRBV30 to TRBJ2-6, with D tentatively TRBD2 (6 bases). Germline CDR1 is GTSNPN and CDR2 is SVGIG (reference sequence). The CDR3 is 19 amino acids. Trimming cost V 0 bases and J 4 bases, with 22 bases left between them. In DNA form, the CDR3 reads TGTGCCTGGAGTGTACCGGCAGGGAGGTGGGTTAGGGGGGCCAACGTCCTGACTTTC. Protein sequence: CAWSVPAGRWVRGANVLTF.

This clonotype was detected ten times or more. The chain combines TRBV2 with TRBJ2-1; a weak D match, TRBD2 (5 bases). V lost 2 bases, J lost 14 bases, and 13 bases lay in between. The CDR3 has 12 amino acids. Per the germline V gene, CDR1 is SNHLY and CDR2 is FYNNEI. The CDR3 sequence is CASSERSGREFF. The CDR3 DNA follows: TGTGCCAGCAGTGAAAGAAGCGGAAGGGAGTTCTTC.

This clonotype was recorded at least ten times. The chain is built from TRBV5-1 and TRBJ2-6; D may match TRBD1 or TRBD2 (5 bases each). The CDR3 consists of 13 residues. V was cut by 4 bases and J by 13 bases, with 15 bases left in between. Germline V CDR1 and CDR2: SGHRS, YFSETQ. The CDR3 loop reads CASSQTGSGVLTF. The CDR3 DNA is TGCGCCAGCAGCCAAACAGGAAGCGGTGTCCTGACTTTC.

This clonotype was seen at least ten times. The CDR3 DNA sequence: TGCAGCGTTGAAGATGGACTAGTCCTCCAAGAGACCCAGTACTTC. Amino acid sequence: CSVEDGLVLQETQYF. This sequence joins TRBV29-1 and TRBJ2-5; 7 nucleotides agree with TRBD2. With V trimmed by 0 bases and J by 1 base, 5 bases remained unmatched. This CDR3 contains 15 residues. Germline CDR1 SQVTM, CDR2 ANQGSEA.

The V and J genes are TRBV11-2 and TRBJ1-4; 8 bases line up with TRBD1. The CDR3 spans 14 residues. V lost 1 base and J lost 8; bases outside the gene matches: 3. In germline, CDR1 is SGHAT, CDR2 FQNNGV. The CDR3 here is CASSLGTGKEKLFF. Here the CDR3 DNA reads TGTGCCAGCAGCTTAGGGACAGGGAAGGAAAAACTGTTTTTT.

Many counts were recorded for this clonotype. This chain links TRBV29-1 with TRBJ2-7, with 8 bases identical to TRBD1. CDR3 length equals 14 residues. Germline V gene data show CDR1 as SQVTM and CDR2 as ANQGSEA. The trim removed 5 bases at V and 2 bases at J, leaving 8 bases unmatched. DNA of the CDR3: TGCAGCGTTTCATCGGACAGGGCCCCCTACGAGCAGTACTTC. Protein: CSVSSDRAPYEQYF.

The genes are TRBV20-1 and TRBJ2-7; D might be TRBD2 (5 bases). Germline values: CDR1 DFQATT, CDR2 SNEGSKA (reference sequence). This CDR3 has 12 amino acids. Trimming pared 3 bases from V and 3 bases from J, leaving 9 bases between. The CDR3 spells CSAREDYYEQYF. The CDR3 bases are TGCAGTGCTAGGGAGGATTACTACGAGCAGTACTTC.

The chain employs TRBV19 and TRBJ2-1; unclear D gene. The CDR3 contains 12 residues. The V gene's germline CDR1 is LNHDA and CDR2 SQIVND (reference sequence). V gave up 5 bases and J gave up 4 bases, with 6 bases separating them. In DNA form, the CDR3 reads TGTGCCAGTAGTCTAAAATACAATGAGCAGTTCTTC. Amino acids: CASSLKYNEQFF.

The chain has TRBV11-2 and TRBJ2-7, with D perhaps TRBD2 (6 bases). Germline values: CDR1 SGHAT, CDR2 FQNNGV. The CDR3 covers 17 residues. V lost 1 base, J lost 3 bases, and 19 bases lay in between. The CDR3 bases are TGTGCCAGCAGCTTAGGCCTTACGGAGGAGGAGGGCTACGAGCAGTACTTC. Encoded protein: CASSLGLTEEEGYEQYF.

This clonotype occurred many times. The CDR3 reads CASGGRESSYNEQFF. Written as DNA, the CDR3 is TGTGCCAGCGGGGGGCGGGAGAGCTCCTACAATGAGCAGTTCTTC. This sequence joins TRBV12-3 or TRBV12-4 and TRBJ2-1, with D possibly being TRBD2 (7 bases). The CDR3 sequence is 15 residues long. With 8 bases removed from V and 0 bases from J, the gap between germline ends came to 14 bases.

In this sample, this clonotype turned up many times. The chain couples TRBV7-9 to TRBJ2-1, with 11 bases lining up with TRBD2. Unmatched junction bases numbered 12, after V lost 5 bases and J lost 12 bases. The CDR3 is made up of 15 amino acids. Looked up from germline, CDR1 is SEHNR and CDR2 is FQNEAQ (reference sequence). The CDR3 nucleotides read TGTGCCAGCAGCCCCCAGTTAGCGGGGGGGCCAGGGCAGTTCTTC. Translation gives CASSPQLAGGPGQFF.

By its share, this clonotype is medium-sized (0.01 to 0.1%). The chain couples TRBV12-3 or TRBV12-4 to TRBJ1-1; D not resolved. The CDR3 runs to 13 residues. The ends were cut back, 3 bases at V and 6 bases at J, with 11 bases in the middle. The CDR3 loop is CASSFLIRSEAFF. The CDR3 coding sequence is TGTGCCAGCAGTTTTCTCATTAGGTCTGAAGCTTTCTTT.

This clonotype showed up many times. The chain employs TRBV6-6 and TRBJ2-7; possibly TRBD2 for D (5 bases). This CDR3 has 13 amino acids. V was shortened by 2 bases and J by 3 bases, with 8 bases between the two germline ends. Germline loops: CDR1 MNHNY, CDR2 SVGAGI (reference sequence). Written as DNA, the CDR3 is TGTGCCAGCAGTTACGGAGGAGTCTACGAGCAGTACTTC. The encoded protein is CASSYGGVYEQYF.

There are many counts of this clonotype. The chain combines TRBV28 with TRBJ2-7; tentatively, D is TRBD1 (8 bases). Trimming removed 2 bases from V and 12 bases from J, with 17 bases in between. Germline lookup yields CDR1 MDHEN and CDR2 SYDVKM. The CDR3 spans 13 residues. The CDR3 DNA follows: TGTGCCAGCAGTTTAGTAGGTTACAGGGGGGGGTACTTC. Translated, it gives CASSLVGYRGGYF.

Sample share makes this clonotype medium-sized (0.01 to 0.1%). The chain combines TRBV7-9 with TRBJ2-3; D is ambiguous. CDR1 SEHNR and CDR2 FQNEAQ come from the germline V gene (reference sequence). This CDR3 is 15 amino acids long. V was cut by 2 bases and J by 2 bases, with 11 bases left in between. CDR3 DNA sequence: TGTGCCAGCAGCTTAAGCGTCAGTTACACAGATACGCAGTATTTT. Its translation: CASSLSVSYTDTQYF. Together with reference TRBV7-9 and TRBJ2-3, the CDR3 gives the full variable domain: DTGVSQNPRHKITKRGQNVTFRCDPISEHNRLYWYRQTLGQGPEFLTYFQNEAQLEKSRLLSDRFSAERPKGSFSTLEIQRTEQGDSAMYLCASSLSVSYTDTQYFGPGTRLTVL.

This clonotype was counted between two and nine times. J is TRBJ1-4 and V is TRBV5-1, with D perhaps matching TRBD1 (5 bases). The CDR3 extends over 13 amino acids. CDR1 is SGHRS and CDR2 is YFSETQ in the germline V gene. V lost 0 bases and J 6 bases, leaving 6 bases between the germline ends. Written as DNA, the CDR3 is TGCGCCAGCAGCTTGGAGGGGCATGAAAAACTGTTTTTT. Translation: CASSLEGHEKLFF.